These 6 T cell receptor beta chains originate from one sample sequenced in a study of cytomegalovirus exposure and HLA in healthy donors. The PCR used 60 Vbeta and 13 Jbeta primers. TCRdb keeps only in-frame clones here, not all; method: immunoSEQ multiplex PCR. The data show about 110,000 clones, roughly 70% seen once. Source material: PBMCs. The receptors derive from a male donor in good health and CMV-seropositive.

This sequence joins TRBV27 and TRBJ1-5; 7 bases line up with TRBD1. Trimming at V came to 3 bases and at J to 6 bases, leaving 5 bases not matched to a gene. CDR3 length: 14 amino acids. Germline V gene sequence: CDR1 MNHEY, CDR2 SMNVEV (reference sequence). CDR3 amino acids: CASSFTGVGQPQHF. CDR3 coding DNA: TGTGCCAGCAGTTTTACAGGGGTTGGTCAGCCCCAGCATTTT.

The chain joins TRBV29-1 to TRBJ2-7; D unclear. Germline lookup yields CDR1 SQVTM and CDR2 ANQGSEA. V was trimmed by 5 bases and J by 3 bases, leaving 11 bases between them. This CDR3 comprises 12 residues. CDR3 loop: CSVNLAGYEQYF. In nucleotides, the CDR3 is TGCAGCGTTAACCTTGCCGGCTACGAGCAGTACTTC.

The chain couples TRBV29-1 to TRBJ1-1; D remains unclear. The germline V gene encodes CDR1 SQVTM and CDR2 ANQGSEA. V was pared by 7 bases and J by 2 bases, with 14 bases between. This CDR3 is built from 13 residues. CDR3 nucleotide sequence: TGCAGCGGTCGAGAGGGCGTAAACACTGAAGCTTTCTTT. It yields the protein CSGREGVNTEAFF. Looking up the rest from reference TRBV29-1 and TRBJ1-1 gives the full variable domain: SAVISQKPSRDICQRGTSLTIQCQVDSQVTMMFWYRQQPGQSLTLIATANQGSEATYESGFVIDKFPISRPNLTFSTLTVSNMSPEDSSIYLCSGREGVNTEAFFGQGTRLTVV.

CDR3 sequence: CSVETTRGGAGNYGYTF. CDR3 in DNA: TGCAGCGTTGAAACAACTCGTGGAGGGGCAGGCAACTATGGCTACACCTTC. The chain joins TRBV29-1 to TRBJ1-2, with D possibly matching TRBD1 (5 bases). V lost 2 bases to trimming and J lost 2 bases, with 21 bases between them. CDR1 and CDR2 (germline): SQVTM, ANQGSEA. The CDR3 is 17 residues long. The whole variable domain, remainder taken from reference TRBV29-1 and TRBJ1-2, is SAVISQKPSRDICQRGTSLTIQCQVDSQVTMMFWYRQQPGQSLTLIATANQGSEATYESGFVIDKFPISRPNLTFSTLTVSNMSPEDSSIYLCSVETTRGGAGNYGYTFGSGTRLTVV.

The chain has TRBV7-2 and TRBJ2-7; 10 bases agree with TRBD2. Germline V gene sequence: CDR1 SGHTA, CDR2 FQGNSA. J gave up 0 bases and V 5 bases, and 7 bases lay outside the gene matches. The length of the CDR3 is 16 residues. This CDR3 reads CASSRRTSGNSYEQYF. For the CDR3, the DNA is TGTGCCAGCAGCCGCCGAACTAGCGGGAACTCCTACGAGCAGTACTTC. Together with reference TRBV7-2 and TRBJ2-7, the CDR3 gives the full variable domain: GAGVSQSPSNKVTEKGKDVELRCDPISGHTALYWYRQSLGQGLEFLIYFQGNSAPDKSGLPSDRFSAERTGGSVSTLTIQRTQQEDSAVYLCASSRRTSGNSYEQYFGPGTRLTVT.

The V call is TRBV5-6, the J call TRBJ2-3, with D maybe TRBD2 (5 bases). The CDR3 covers 15 residues. V shed 7 bases and J shed 12 bases, with 27 bases lying between them. The germline gives CDR1 SGHDT, CDR2 YYEEEE. CDR3 nucleotides: TGTGCCAGCGCCCCCGTGGTGGCGCGGGCCTCGGCCCAGTATTTT. It is translated as CASAPVVARASAQYF.